This T cell receptor beta chain came from a study of T-cell memory formation after mild COVID-19 (dated by TCRdb to the early 2020s). For the wider study: TCR sequence clusters from the two donors were largely donor specific. The cohort was made up of two young adult volunteers, one female and one male, who were previously healthy. Longitudinal TCRalpha and TCRbeta repertoire sequencing tracked T-cell clones expanding and contracting after mild COVID-19 in two donors. Here is what the overall study found, with its caveats: From day 15 to 85, contracting clones showed balanced CD4/CD8 phenotypes, whereas a second wave of clones that expanded from day 15 to 37 leaned towards CD4+. The study included only a couple of mild cases, and larger cohorts that include severe cases with pre-infection samples were judged to be necessary. SARS-CoV-2 specificity was not confirmed for the second-wave clones peaking on day 37. The detection of some responding clones in pre-infection memory suggests that pre-existing cross-reactive memory T cells joined the SARS-CoV-2 response. Contracting CD4+ clones turned up mainly in the CM and EM memory subsets, whereas EMRA was where CD8+ clones were enriched.

CDR1 DFQATT and CDR2 SNEGSKA were looked up in the germline V gene (reference sequence). The CDR3 goes from the cysteine to the phenylalanine over 13 residues. The only DNA kept is the CDR3, 39 bases in frame from the first base. V is reduced by 3 bases and J by 2 bases, leaving a spacing of 10 bases between them. PBMCs were isolated by Ficoll-Paque density gradient centrifugation. This clonotype was observed a handful of times. Its antigen is currently not known. No much larger clone exists at a distance of one base, and base qualities are not known. TCRdb lists the instrument as Illumina NovaSeq 6000. cDNA libraries for TCRalpha and TCRbeta were prepared by 5'RACE using constant-segment primers, with sample barcodes and unique molecular identifiers added. RNA was extracted from every sample with Trizol reagent. Libraries were amplified in two PCR steps, with a second sample barcode and Illumina TruSeq adapters added in the second step. The libraries were sequenced on an Illumina NovaSeq using 2 x 150 bp paired-end reads. As for the original processing: Demultiplexing of reads and collapsing into UMI-guided consensus sequences were performed with migec v1.2.7. Using mixcr v2.1.11, UMI consensuses were aligned to TRA and TRB V and J templates and then assembled into clonotypes. Expanded or contracted clonotypes were those called significant by both edgeR and NoisET, with noise models trained on biological replicates. edgeR calls used a false discovery rate-adjusted p below 0.01 and a log2 fold-change threshold of 1. PCA with hierarchical clustering of max-normalized trajectories of the 1000 most abundant clonotypes was used as exploratory dynamics analysis. Separately sequenced CD4+ and CD8+ repertoires were used to assign the CD4 or CD8 phenotype of responding clones. TCRdb itself trimmed the public reads at Q25 with fastp, ran MiXCR and retained productive beta chains. Rows are unified per CDR3 protein, each entry keeping the most common DNA and genes. TCRdb, rather than the study authors, made the V and J calls. This sample has fewer than 250,000 distinct CDR3 sequences in its table, and under 12% of those were observed once. The top ten clones comprise roughly 3.2% of the sample.

Sequencing input: PBMCs or a T cell subset sorted from them (not recorded which). This clonotype was sampled from a man younger than 30 who had mild COVID-19 (a few samples of this study predate the infection). The sample titles of this study are shuffled in the database, so cell type and time point are left out; the donor was told from shared clones. Recombination joined TRBV20-1 with TRBJ1-1, with the D gene call left open. CDR3 loop: CSASNSLNTEAFF. In nucleotide form, the sequence is TGCAGTGCTAGTAATAGCTTAAACACTGAAGCTTTCTTT.